The 32 T cell receptor beta chains listed next were all sequenced from one sample in a study of vaccination effects on CD4 cells after COVID-19. TCRdb's copy holds only in-frame clones and misses some; the assay was immunoSEQ multiplex PCR. The sample includes 70,000 or so clones, under 85% of them seen just once. Within the ViraFEST assay, antigen-specific CD4+ T cells underwent expansion with viral peptide pools prior to sequencing. Once cultured for roughly nine days, the cells underwent separation to obtain CD4+ T cells. Sometime from March through December 2020, the person acquired a SARS-CoV-2 infection that PCR confirmed. Their specific antigens are unknown. This material consisted of CD4+ T cells from PBMCs cultured with HIV peptides, taken before COVID-19 vaccination. Subset here: HIV-1 Nef peptide pool negative control/reference culture. Receptors were obtained from a human donor who had a prior SARS-CoV-2 infection.

The J gene is TRBJ1-1, the V gene TRBV6-5; D is uncertain. The CDR3 totals 15 residues. V was pared by 9 bases and J by 0 bases, with 17 bases between. CDR1 is MNHEY, CDR2 SVGAGI, per germline. This CDR3 reads CARGPFCPLNTEAFF. CDR3 nucleotides: TGTGCCAGAGGGCCTTTTTGCCCCTTGAACACTGAAGCTTTCTTT.

The CDR3 loop is CASSVYSRNTEAFF. DNA of the CDR3: TGTGCCAGCAGTGTTTACAGCAGGAACACTGAAGCTTTCTTT. The rearrangement uses TRBV2 and TRBJ1-1; D gene uncertain. The CDR3 runs 14 residues. Germline CDR1 reads SNHLY; CDR2 reads FYNNEI. The V end was cut by 4 bases, the J end by 1 base, with 10 bases between. Based on the CDR3 plus reference TRBV2 and TRBJ1-1, the full variable domain is EPEVTQTPSHQVTQMGQEVILRCVPISNHLYFYWYRQILGQKVEFLVSFYNNEISEKSEIFDDQFSVERPDGSNFTLKIRSTKLEDSAMYFCASSVYSRNTEAFFGQGTRLTVV.

The V call is TRBV11-3, the J call TRBJ2-5; D is perhaps TRBD2 (6 bases). V dropped 0 bases and J dropped 1 base, with 9 bases sitting between them. Germline loops: CDR1 SGHNT, CDR2 YENEEA. CDR3 length: 15 amino acids. CDR3 DNA: TGTGCCAGCAGCTTAGACGCGGGGCCCCAAGAGACCCAGTACTTC. Amino acid sequence: CASSLDAGPQETQYF.

CDR3 sequence: CATIRYTDTQYF. The CDR3, as DNA: TGTGCCACCATACGTTACACAGATACGCAGTATTTT. The chain recombines TRBV2 with TRBJ2-3; D not certain. The V gene's germline CDR1 is SNHLY and CDR2 FYNNEI. CDR3 length equals 12 residues. V was pared by 10 bases and J by 2 bases, with 10 bases between.

The chain couples TRBV7-9 to TRBJ2-5; no reliable D call. Trimming stripped 0 bases from V and 4 bases from J, with 9 bases between. CDR1 and CDR2 from the germline V gene are SEHNR and FQNEAQ (reference sequence). This CDR3 is 14 amino acids long. The CDR3 loop is CASSLAGVGETQYF. DNA of the CDR3: TGTGCCAGCAGCTTAGCTGGGGTCGGAGAGACCCAGTACTTC.

The chain has TRBV5-4 and TRBJ2-1, with D perhaps being TRBD1 or TRBD2 (5 bases each). Germline lookup yields CDR1 SGHNT and CDR2 YYREEE (reference sequence). V was clipped by 6 bases and J by 2 bases, with 15 bases between them. This CDR3 has 15 amino acids. CDR3 sequence reads: CASKTRGPAYNEQFF. For the CDR3, the DNA is TGTGCCAGCAAAACTAGGGGACCAGCCTACAATGAGCAGTTCTTC. The whole variable domain, filled in from reference TRBV5-4 and TRBJ2-1, reads ETGVTQSPTHLIKTRGQQVTLRCSSQSGHNTVSWYQQALGQGPQFIFQYYREEENGRGNFPPRFSGLQFPNYSSELNVNALELDDSALYLCASKTRGPAYNEQFFGPGTRLTVL.

The chain has TRBV7-3 and TRBJ2-1; 8 bases match TRBD1. The CDR3 totals 13 residues. V was clipped by 5 bases and J by 10 bases; unmatched bases: 7. Germline-derived CDR1 and CDR2 are SGHTA and FQGTGA. The DNA of the CDR3 is TGTGCCAGCAGCGCCCTACAGGGGGGCGAGCAGTTCTTC. It specifies CASSALQGGEQFF.

The chain couples TRBV18 to TRBJ2-3, with D uncertain. V lost 6 bases, J lost 4 bases, and 11 bases lay in between. The CDR3 extends over 13 amino acids. Germline CDR1 KGHSH, CDR2 LQKENI. This chain's CDR3 is CASSPNPSDTQYF. The CDR3 coding sequence is TGTGCCAGCTCTCCTAACCCTTCAGATACGCAGTATTTT.

The V call is TRBV6-1, the J call TRBJ2-1; the D is unclear. V lost 3 bases to trimming and J lost 9 bases, with 15 bases between them. Germline V lookup: CDR1 MNHNS, CDR2 SASEGT. The CDR3 has 14 residues. CDR3 DNA sequence: TGTGCCAGCAGTGAGTTCTATCGTCGTGGTGAGCAGTTCTTC. Translating gives CASSEFYRRGEQFF.

This clone appeared a single time. The chain links TRBV6-4 to TRBJ1-2; 9 bases align to TRBD1. Germline lookup yields CDR1 MRHNA and CDR2 SNTAGT. This CDR3 contains 14 residues. V lost 6 bases, J lost 4 bases, and 6 bases stayed unmatched. The CDR3 loop reads CASSPDRGTYGYTF. DNA for the CDR3: TGTGCCAGCAGCCCGGACAGGGGCACCTATGGCTACACCTTC.

V gene TRBV5-1 combines with J gene TRBJ2-7; D is possibly TRBD1 or TRBD2 (5 bases each). The CDR3 has 14 amino acids. Germline V gene lookup returns CDR1 SGHRS and CDR2 YFSETQ. Trimming shortened V by 0 bases and J by 5 bases, and 12 bases separated the two germline ends. CDR3 bases: TGCGCCAGCAGCTTGGAGGCAGGGAGCAACGAGCAGTACTTC. The encoded protein is CASSLEAGSNEQYF.

In its sample, this clone was seen once. J is TRBJ2-3 and V is TRBV3-1 (or the pseudogene TRBV3-2); D is ambiguous. CDR1 is LGHDT and CDR2 is YNNKEL in the germline V gene (reference sequence). Trimming removed 4 bases from V and 4 bases from J, with 9 bases in between. This CDR3 is built from 13 residues. CDR3 region: CASSRADPDTQYF. The CDR3 coding sequence is TGTGCCAGCAGCCGGGCGGATCCAGATACGCAGTATTTT.

The chain combines TRBV25-1 with TRBJ2-1; TRBD1 agrees at 7 bases. V lost 3 bases and J lost 2; bases outside the gene matches: 7. Per germline, CDR1 MGHDK and CDR2 SYGVNS. The CDR3 length is 16 residues. The CDR3 DNA sequence: TGTGCCAGCAGTGAGCGCTTGACAGGGACCTACAATGAGCAGTTCTTC. Translating gives CASSERLTGTYNEQFF.

This clone has only one observation. Other DNA sequences from this sample encode an identical CDR3 as well. V gene TRBV7-9 combines with J gene TRBJ2-3; D is unclear. CDR3 length: 12 residues. Trimming took off 1 base at V and 4 bases at J, with 3 bases between the two ends. From germline, CDR1 is SEHNR and CDR2 FQNEAQ (reference sequence). The CDR3 sequence: CASSLGPDTQYF. The DNA for the CDR3 is TGTGCCAGCAGCTTAGGTCCAGATACGCAGTATTTT. Based on the CDR3 plus reference TRBV7-9 and TRBJ2-3, the full variable domain is DTGVSQNPRHKITKRGQNVTFRCDPISEHNRLYWYRQTLGQGPEFLTYFQNEAQLEKSRLLSDRFSAERPKGSFSTLEIQRTEQGDSAMYLCASSLGPDTQYFGPGTRLTVL.

The chain links TRBV9 to TRBJ2-1; maybe TRBD2 (5 bases). CDR3 length equals 13 residues. V lost 4 bases to trimming and J lost 9 bases, with 14 bases between them. From germline, CDR1 is SGDLS and CDR2 YYNGEE. CDR3 bases: TGTGCCAGCAGCCCGCAATCTAGCTTTGAGCAGTTCTTC. Translation gives CASSPQSSFEQFF.

This clone showed up just once. The CDR3 bases are TGCAGCGCGATTCGGACTAGCGGGGGTGGCGGGGAGCTGTTTTTT. Translating gives CSAIRTSGGGGELFF. The chain combines TRBV29-1 with TRBJ2-2, with 13 bases matching TRBD2. Unmatched junction bases numbered 9, after V lost 7 bases and J lost 7 bases. From germline, CDR1 is SQVTM and CDR2 ANQGSEA. The CDR3 totals 15 residues.

The chain has TRBV24-1 and TRBJ2-3; D perhaps matches TRBD1 (8 bases). Germline V gene data show CDR1 as KGHDR and CDR2 as SFDVKD. The CDR3 is 18 amino acids. V lost 1 base and J lost 0, with 16 bases in between. Here the CDR3 reads CATSDFGGAGGSTDTQYF. The CDR3 DNA reads TGTGCCACCAGTGATTTTGGGGGGGCAGGGGGCAGCACAGATACGCAGTATTTT.

J is TRBJ1-2 and V is TRBV18; unclear D gene. The V end was cut by 4 bases, the J end by 2 bases, with 5 bases between. This CDR3 is 12 amino acids long. CDR1 and CDR2 (germline): KGHSH, LQKENI. CDR3: CASSQRNYGYTF. In DNA, the CDR3 is TGTGCCAGCTCACAGAGGAACTATGGCTACACCTTC.

V usage is TRBV6-5 and J usage is TRBJ2-5; D ambiguous. Germline CDR1 and CDR2: MNHEY and SVGAGI. This CDR3 is built from 13 residues. V lost 5 bases, J lost 2 bases, and 9 bases lay in between. CDR3 sequence: CASSKQPQETQYF. The CDR3 region has the DNA TGTGCCAGCAGTAAACAGCCACAAGAGACCCAGTACTTC.

J is TRBJ2-7 and V is TRBV5-1, with 13 bases identical to TRBD2. This CDR3 comprises 16 residues. Germline CDR1 and CDR2: SGHRS and YFSETQ. The trim removed 2 bases at V and 5 bases at J, leaving 7 bases unmatched. CDR3 bases: TGCGCCAGCAGCTTCGGACTAGCGGGAGAGGAAAACGAGCAGTACTTC. The encoded protein is CASSFGLAGEENEQYF.

The chain has TRBV4-3 and TRBJ1-4, with TRBD1 identical over 8 bases. The V segment lost 0 bases and the J segment 7 bases; nucleotides outside the gene matches: 4. The V gene's germline CDR1 is LGHNA and CDR2 YSLEER. This CDR3 contains 15 residues. The CDR3 DNA follows: TGCGCCAGCAGCCAAGATGGGCAGGGGGCTGAAAAACTGTTTTTT. Its translation: CASSQDGQGAEKLFF.

Only a few counts were recorded for this clone. The rearrangement joins TRBV3-1 (or the pseudogene TRBV3-2) to TRBJ2-5, with D possibly TRBD2 on 6 matching bases. The CDR3 is 14 residues long. The ends were cut back, 2 bases at V and 3 bases at J, with 10 bases in the middle. Germline CDR1 reads LGHDT; CDR2 reads YNNKEL (reference sequence). In nucleotides, the CDR3 is TGTGCCAGCAGCCAACTGGGGGGAGAAGAGACCCAGTACTTC. It translates to CASSQLGGEETQYF.

CDR3 loop: CASSLKSSQETQYF. The CDR3 coding sequence is TGTGCCAGCAGTTTAAAATCCAGCCAAGAGACCCAGTACTTC. The V gene is TRBV27, the J gene TRBJ2-5; D is undetermined. CDR1 MNHEY and CDR2 SMNVEV come from the germline V gene (reference sequence). The CDR3 has 14 residues. The V and J ends lost 2 bases and 1 base respectively, with 8 bases between them.

The genes are TRBV5-1 and TRBJ1-1; 9 bases match TRBD1. The germline gives CDR1 SGHRS, CDR2 YFSETQ. The V gene end was trimmed by 5 bases and the J gene end by 5 bases; junction bases not matched to a gene: 4. The CDR3 loop spans 13 amino acids. This CDR3 is CASSSQGATEAFF. The DNA of the CDR3 is TGCGCCAGCAGTTCACAGGGGGCGACTGAAGCTTTCTTT.

The V call is TRBV2, the J call TRBJ2-5, with 7 bases identical to TRBD2. CDR1 is SNHLY and CDR2 is FYNNEI in the germline V gene. Trimming took 4 bases from V and 2 from J; bases not matched to a gene: 4. The length of the CDR3 is 14 residues. The CDR3 DNA reads TGTGCCAGCAGTGGGACTAGACAACAAGAGACCCAGTACTTC. This sequence encodes CASSGTRQQETQYF.

This sequence joins TRBV25-1 and TRBJ1-2; tentative D call: TRBD1 (6 bases). CDR1 is MGHDK, CDR2 SYGVNS, per germline. CDR3 length: 14 residues. The V end was cut by 6 bases, the J end by 10 bases, with 21 bases between. The CDR3 sequence: CASSTSRGGPYYTF. The CDR3, as DNA: TGTGCCAGCAGCACAAGCAGGGGTGGCCCCTACTACACCTTC.

The V and J genes are TRBV24-1 and TRBJ1-5; 8 bases map to TRBD1. Germline V gene lookup returns CDR1 KGHDR and CDR2 SFDVKD. There are 16 residues in the CDR3. V lost 4 bases, J lost 0 bases, and 4 bases stayed unmatched. The CDR3 loop reads CATSEYRGDSNQPQHF. The DNA for the CDR3 is TGTGCCACCAGTGAATACAGGGGGGATAGCAATCAGCCCCAGCATTTT.

The chain is built from TRBV11-2 and TRBJ2-2; D uncertain. The V gene's germline CDR1 is SGHAT and CDR2 FQNNGV. The CDR3 length is 15 residues. Trimming took 5 bases from V and 2 from J, leaving 12 bases between them. The CDR3 DNA reads as TGTGCCAGCAGCCCAAGCCCAATTAACACCGGGGAGCTGTTTTTT. Translated, it gives CASSPSPINTGELFF.

The chain joins TRBV12-3 or TRBV12-4 to TRBJ1-2, with D unresolved. This CDR3 comprises 12 residues. V dropped 1 base and J dropped 7 bases, with 7 bases sitting between them. The CDR3 nucleotides read TGTGCCAGCAGTTTAGGTAGTGGTGGCTACACCTTC. As protein: CASSLGSGGYTF.

The chain joins TRBV4-3 to TRBJ2-3; TRBD2 matches at 12 bases. This CDR3 spans 18 amino acids. Germline V gene lookup returns CDR1 LGHNA and CDR2 YSLEER. The trim removed 4 bases at V and 2 bases at J, leaving 10 bases unmatched. The CDR3 loop is CASSPGRTSGINTDTQYF. In DNA form, the CDR3 reads TGCGCCAGCAGCCCGGGTCGGACTAGCGGGATTAACACAGATACGCAGTATTTT.

V gene TRBV24-1 combines with J gene TRBJ2-2, with 7 bases that match TRBD1. Looked up from germline, CDR1 is KGHDR and CDR2 is SFDVKD. The CDR3 totals 16 residues. V lost 1 base to trimming and J lost 7 bases; unmatched junction nucleotides: 8. The CDR3 DNA is TGTGCCACCAGTGATTTCAGAGGGGGCGTCGACGGGGAGCTGTTTTTT. This gives the protein CATSDFRGGVDGELFF.

V is TRBV6-5 and J is TRBJ1-2; 10 bases line up with TRBD1. Germline trimming cut 8 bases from V and 4 bases from J; bases unmatched to any gene: 4. The CDR3 runs to 13 residues. Germline CDR1 is MNHEY and CDR2 is SVGAGI. In DNA form, the CDR3 reads TGTGCCAGCCGGGACAGGGGTACCTATGGCTACACCTTC. Amino acid sequence: CASRDRGTYGYTF.